Sequencing of this TCR beta chain was carried out in a study of cytomegalovirus exposure and HLA in healthy donors (dated by TCRdb to the late 2010s). About the study as a whole: According to an earlier analysis of around 600 of the donors, about 179 million T cells yielded 90 million to 130 million unique TCR beta sequences and roughly 280 Gb of sequence data. About 300 gigabases of sequencing data and 91 million or so unique TCR sequences made up an early release that covered several hundred HLA-typed donors. Of the roughly 390 genotyped donors, over 80% were placed in the genetic ancestry cluster associated with self-reported Caucasian donors. The study was designed to test whether signatures of past pathogen exposure could be identified by cataloging public T cell receptors. The T cell repertoires of some 700 subjects were profiled by immunosequencing and related to cytomegalovirus serostatus. In addition to the first cohort of approximately 650 subjects, a separate validation cohort of over 90 different subjects was used. To predict cytomegalovirus infection status, the study combined high-throughput TCR immunosequencing, statistical association of individual TCRs with disease status, and machine learning. In a later analysis, previously published TCR beta repertoires from 550 to 750 donors were re-analyzed and high-resolution HLA genotyping was added so that TCR occurrence patterns could be studied. The later analysis used no new phenotypic data to find candidate immune exposures, relying instead on TCR beta sequences and their occurrence across donors. To decide whether each TCR beta V gene segment behaved as functional or pseudogenic, an earlier analysis of over 500 of the donors relied on high-throughput TCR beta sequencing. Alongside the repertoire data, information on donor age, sex, ethnicity and CMV serostatus was compiled. A later genetic analysis took genome-wide SNP genotypes for about 65% of the 666 donors and used that subset as a discovery cohort. Every repertoire in the discovery cohort had been generated on one and the same sequencing platform. Both class I and class II loci were covered by HLA typing, at four-digit resolution. Typing coverage varied by locus: roughly 620-640 donors for A, B, C, DRB1 and DQB1; roughly 500 for DQA1; about 570 for DPA1; roughly 450 for DPB1. Four to six DR-DQ haplotypes were handled as single units for association and clustering, since linkage in the cohort was strong. Across 398 genotyped donors of the cohort, an average of roughly 230,000 unique TCR beta nucleotide sequences per donor were sequenced, and around 20% of those sequences were non-productive.

Library construction relied on the immunoSEQ multiplex PCR assay. For the multiplex PCR, a mixture combining 60 forward primers for TCR Vbeta segments and 13 reverse primers for TCR Jbeta segments was used. The CDR3 region of rearranged TCR beta genes was amplified from genomic DNA with a multiplex PCR assay. On the Illumina HiSeq System, the amplified TCR beta libraries were sequenced as 87-base-pair reads. As for the original processing: Across the 670 or so repertoires, a later analysis counted about 81 million unique TCR beta chains, approximately 12 million of which were shared by at least two donors. To remove PCR and sequencing errors, raw reads were error-corrected and collapsed into unique sequences using a nearest-neighbor algorithm that merged closely related sequences. V, D and J gene segments were assigned by aligning CDR3 sequences to IMGT reference sequences. For a sequence to be retained, a match of at least six nucleotides to both a V gene segment and a J gene segment was required. A rearrangement was called productive if the CDR3 had no stop codons and remained in frame with V and J, and every other rearrangement was called non-productive. CDR3 was defined according to IMGT convention as the region running from the second conserved V-encoded cysteine to the conserved J-encoded phenylalanine. The earlier analysis of fewer than 750 of the donors excluded sequences that lacked an unambiguous match to a single V gene segment. In an earlier analysis of several hundred of the donors, V segments were called functional above 56.7% productive rearrangements and were called segregating when the between-donor standard deviation exceeded 5%. A statistical classification framework was developed to diagnose cytomegalovirus status using the catalog of TCR beta chain sequences. A later analysis assigned V and J genes by comparing TCR nucleotide sequences with IMGT/GENE-DB human TR gene sequences. Using the TCRdist pipeline, a later analysis assigned CDR3 sequences along with most-parsimonious VDJ recombination scenarios. In a later analysis, every TCR beta chain was defined by the combination of its CDR3 amino acid sequence and its V-gene family, and reads without a unique V-gene family were dropped. As a way to deal with suspected cross-contamination and a sequencing artifact, a later analysis dropped approximately 590 nucleotide sequences that were highly shared and had low generation probability. For each public chain, a later analysis derived a clonal expansion index from normalized ranks of inferred template counts within each repertoire. A later analysis computed generation probabilities with a VDJ recombination model fitted to out-of-frame rearrangements, and checked the results against IGoR. In a later analysis, hypergeometric tests were used to score TCR-TCR, TCR-HLA and TCR-CMV co-occurrence, with a repertoire-size bias correction applied to TCR pairs. A later analysis estimated false discovery rates by permuting HLA or CMV assignments 20 times. In a later analysis, co-occurring TCRs were grouped using DBSCAN, with TCRdist sequence similarity added in when clustering inside HLA-allele-positive subsets. Repertoires with fewer than 30,000 or more than 120,000 public chains were left out of co-occurrence clustering, as were several repertoires with anomalous nucleotide sharing. TCRdb re-hosts the immuneACCESS table, in-frame sequences only. Its copies lack some clones; in the studies checked, an unresolved V gene accounts for under half of them, and the cause for the rest is not known. That table furnishes V, J and clone size, whereas the DNA furnished D and trimming. This sample holds around 160,000 clones; around 80% were observed only once. The top ten constitute roughly 8.2% of the sample.

The germline V gene encodes CDR1 KGHSH and CDR2 LQKENI. Measured from the cysteine to the phenylalanine, the CDR3 is 18 residues long. Here the CDR3 DNA is all that survives: 54 bases in frame from base 1. At the junction V is shortened by 0 bases and J by 4 bases; bases outside the gene matches: 11. Points the paper makes about the study in general: The authors suggested that the approach could potentially be generalized to other disease states and immunological phenotypes. This cohort had only TCR beta chains sequenced, and the lack of alpha or paired-chain data limited which features could be detected. Strong co-occurrence of HLA alleles, especially DR and DQ, made assigning TCR associations to individual alleles difficult. Roughly uniform sequencing depth across donors was assumed in presence/absence analyses, although this assumption may not hold. Because the 87-base-pair reads could not distinguish some IMGT-functional V segments, including TRBV6-2 and TRBV6-3, those segments were excluded. At a false discovery rate of 0.05, a later analysis linked some 17,000 TCR beta sequences to specific HLA alleles. A further reported finding was that TCR beta sequences accurately predicted the HLA-A and HLA-B alleles for most subjects in the first cohort. HLA typing was unavailable for some donors at each locus, so association tests used only the typed subset. A later genetic analysis associated a missense DCLRE1C variant with V-gene and J-gene trimming of TCR beta chains, and an independent cohort replicated the association. A cluster of highly shared sequence variants was judged likely to be a technical artifact of the sequencing pipeline. In a later analysis, most CMV-associated TCR beta chains were found to appear HLA-restricted, with HLA associations seemingly driven largely by CMV exposure. The earlier analysis of some 540 of the donors excluded roughly 16 rarely observed V segments, including chromosome 9 orphons, because counts were too low. In vitro tests confirmed that three of the cytomegalovirus-associated TCR beta chains recognize cytomegalovirus antigens. Immune exposure information for the cohort was limited to CMV serostatus. Most TCR sequences were observed very rarely across donors, whereas some public TCRs were present in many individuals. In both the original and validation cohorts, the classifier was reported to diagnose cytomegalovirus status with high specificity and sensitivity. A later analysis found that TCR association rates varied across HLA loci, with DRB1 alleles showing the most associated TCRs and HLA-C alleles the fewest. Compared with the 666-donor mean, donors in an Asian-associated ancestry cluster had fewer N-insertions in productive TCRs, according to a later genetic analysis. In a later analysis, several top co-occurrence clusters were reported to appear linked to parvovirus B19, influenza, CMV and Epstein-Barr virus. In the study, approximately 150 TCR beta chains were listed as associated with cytomegalovirus. In a later analysis, HLA-associated TCR beta chains showed more clonal expansion and lower generation probabilities than non-associated chains that were equally common. In an earlier analysis of about 600 of the donors, most TCR beta V segments appeared in productive rearrangements about 87% or about 30% of the time, broadly matching IMGT annotations. Correlated functional status among segregating V segments might be attributable to linkage disequilibrium, but an unknown experimental factor could not be ruled out.

For this clone: It has no known antigen specificity. Base qualities were left out, and no much larger clone turns up one base away.

The cohort consisted of 666 healthy bone marrow donors. Cohort members were all nominally healthy when sampled, although unrecorded immune exposures were likely present. The donor was CMV seropositive and belonged to the group of some 290 seropositive cohort members. A peripheral blood sample was provided by each donor, and peripheral blood mononuclear cells were used for TCR beta sequencing. The Qiagen DNeasy Blood Extraction Kit was used to extract genomic DNA from the blood cell samples. The sequence came from a woman aged 40 to 50 in good health and CMV-seropositive. Source material: PBMCs. The rearranged chain carries TRBV18 and TRBJ2-1; TRBD2 matches 8 bases in the middle. This receptor carries the CDR3 CASSPPPSGRSGYNEQFF. The DNA sequence is TGTGCCAGCTCACCACCCCCGAGCGGGAGAAGTGGATACAATGAGCAGTTCTTC.